This T cell receptor beta chain was recorded in a study of OX40 agonist ivuxolimab in advanced cancers. Study-wide results and caveats: Doses of 0.1 to 3.0 mg/kg were accompanied by clonal expansion of CD4+ and CD8+ blood T cells by week 6.

Blood sampling took place at baseline, cycle 4 day 1, and cycle 7 day 1. TCRdb keeps only in-frame clones here, not all; method: immunoSEQ multiplex PCR. The sample yields some 17,000 clones, roughly 90% seen once. Of note for this clone: Its antigen remains unknown.

V shed 3 bases and J 5 bases; nucleotides not matched to a gene: 11. Germline V lookup: CDR1 MGHRA, CDR2 YSYEKL. CDR3 length equals 16 residues. The sequence was collected from an adult with an advanced solid tumor such as melanoma, head and neck, liver or kidney cancer. The sequencing used CD4+ or CD8+ T cells sorted from blood, collected in a trial of the OX40 agonist ivuxolimab. J is TRBJ2-5 and V is TRBV4-1, with TRBD2 identical over 8 bases. The CDR3, as DNA: TGCGCCAGCAGCCAGGGGACGGGACTAGTGGGCGAGACCCAGTACTTC. It codes for CASSQGTGLVGETQYF.